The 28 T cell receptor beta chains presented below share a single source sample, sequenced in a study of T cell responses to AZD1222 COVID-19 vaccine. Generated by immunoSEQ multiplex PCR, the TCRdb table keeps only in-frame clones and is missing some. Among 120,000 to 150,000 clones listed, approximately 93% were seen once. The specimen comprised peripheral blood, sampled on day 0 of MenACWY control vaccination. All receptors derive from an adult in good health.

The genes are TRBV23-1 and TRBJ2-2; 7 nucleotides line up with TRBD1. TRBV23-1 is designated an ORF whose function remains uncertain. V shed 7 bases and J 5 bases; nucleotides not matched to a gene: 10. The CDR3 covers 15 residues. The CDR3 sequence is CASISYRGFTGELFF. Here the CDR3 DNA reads TGCGCCAGCATCTCGTACAGGGGATTTACCGGGGAGCTGTTTTTT.

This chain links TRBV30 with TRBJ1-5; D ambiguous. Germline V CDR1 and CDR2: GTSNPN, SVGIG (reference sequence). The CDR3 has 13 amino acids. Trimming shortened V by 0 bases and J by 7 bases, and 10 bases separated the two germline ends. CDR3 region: CAWSVTQNQPQHF. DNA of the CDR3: TGTGCCTGGAGTGTGACCCAAAACCAGCCCCAGCATTTT.

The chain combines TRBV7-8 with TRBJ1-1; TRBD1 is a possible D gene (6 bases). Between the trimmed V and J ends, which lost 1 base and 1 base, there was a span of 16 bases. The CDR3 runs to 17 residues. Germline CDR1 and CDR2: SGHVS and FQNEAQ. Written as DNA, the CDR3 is TGTGCCAGCAGCTTAGTCGGCAGGGGCCAACGGAACACTGAAGCTTTCTTT. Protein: CASSLVGRGQRNTEAFF.

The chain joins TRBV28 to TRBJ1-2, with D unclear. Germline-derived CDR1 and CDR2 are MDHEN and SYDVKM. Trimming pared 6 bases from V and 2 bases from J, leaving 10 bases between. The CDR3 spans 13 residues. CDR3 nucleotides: TGTGCCAGCAGAATTGGGCCCAACTATGGCTACACCTTC. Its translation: CASRIGPNYGYTF.

The CDR3 loop is CASSYNSPAGTEAFF. In nucleotides, the CDR3 is TGTGCCAGCAGTTACAACTCACCGGCAGGGACTGAAGCTTTCTTT. The chain carries TRBV6-2 or TRBV6-3 and TRBJ1-1, with D possibly TRBD1 on 5 matching bases. The CDR3 length is 15 residues. Trimming pared 2 bases from V and 5 bases from J, leaving 15 bases between. CDR1 MNHEY and CDR2 SVGEGT come from the germline V gene.

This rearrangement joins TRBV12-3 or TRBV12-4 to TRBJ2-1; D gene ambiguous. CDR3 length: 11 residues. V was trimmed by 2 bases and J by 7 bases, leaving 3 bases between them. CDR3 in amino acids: CASSLFNEQFF. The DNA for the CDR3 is TGTGCCAGCAGTTTATTTAATGAGCAGTTCTTC.

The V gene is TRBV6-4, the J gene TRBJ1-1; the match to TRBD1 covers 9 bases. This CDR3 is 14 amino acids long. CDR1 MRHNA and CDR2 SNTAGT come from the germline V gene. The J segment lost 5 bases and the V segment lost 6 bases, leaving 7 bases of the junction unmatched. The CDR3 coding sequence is TGTGCCAGCAGGGTACGGACAGGGGCGACTGAAGCTTTCTTT. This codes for CASRVRTGATEAFF.

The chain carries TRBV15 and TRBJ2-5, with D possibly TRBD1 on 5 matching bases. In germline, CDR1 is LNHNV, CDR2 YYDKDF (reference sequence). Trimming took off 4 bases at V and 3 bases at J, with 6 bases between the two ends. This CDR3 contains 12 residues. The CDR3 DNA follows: TGTGCCACCAGCACCAGGGAAGAGACCCAGTACTTC. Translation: CATSTREETQYF.

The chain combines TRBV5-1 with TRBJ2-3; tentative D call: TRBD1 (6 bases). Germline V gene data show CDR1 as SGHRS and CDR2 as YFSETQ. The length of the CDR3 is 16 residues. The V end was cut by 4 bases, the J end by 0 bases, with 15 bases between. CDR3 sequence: CASSPWTATSTDTQYF. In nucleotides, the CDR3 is TGCGCCAGCAGCCCGTGGACAGCCACTAGCACAGATACGCAGTATTTT. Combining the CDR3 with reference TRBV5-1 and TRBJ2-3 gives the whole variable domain KAGVTQTPRYLIKTRGQQVTLSCSPISGHRSVSWYQQTPGQGLQFLFEYFSETQRNKGNFPGRFSGRQFSNSRSEMNVSTLELGDSALYLCASSPWTATSTDTQYFGPGTRLTVL.

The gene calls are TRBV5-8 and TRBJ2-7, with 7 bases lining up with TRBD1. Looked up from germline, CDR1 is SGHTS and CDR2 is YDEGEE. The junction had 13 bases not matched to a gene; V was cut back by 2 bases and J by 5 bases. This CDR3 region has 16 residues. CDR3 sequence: CASSLLQGVSWDEQYF. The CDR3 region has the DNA TGTGCCAGCAGCTTACTTCAGGGGGTGTCTTGGGACGAGCAGTACTTC.

This chain's CDR3 is CASSSGKNTEAFF. The CDR3 DNA reads as TGCGCCAGCAGCTCCGGGAAGAACACTGAAGCTTTCTTT. The V gene is TRBV5-1, the J gene TRBJ1-1; no definite D call. Trimming left V 3 bases short and J 1 base short, with 7 bases between. This CDR3 has 13 amino acids. Germline values: CDR1 SGHRS, CDR2 YFSETQ. Filled out from reference TRBV5-1 and TRBJ1-1, the complete variable domain reads KAGVTQTPRYLIKTRGQQVTLSCSPISGHRSVSWYQQTPGQGLQFLFEYFSETQRNKGNFPGRFSGRQFSNSRSEMNVSTLELGDSALYLCASSSGKNTEAFFGQGTRLTVV.

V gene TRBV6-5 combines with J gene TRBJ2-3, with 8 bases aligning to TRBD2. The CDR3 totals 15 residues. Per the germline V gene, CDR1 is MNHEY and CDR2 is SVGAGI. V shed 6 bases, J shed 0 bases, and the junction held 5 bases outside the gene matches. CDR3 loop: CASRVSGASTDTQYF. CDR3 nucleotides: TGTGCCAGCAGGGTTAGCGGGGCAAGCACAGATACGCAGTATTTT.

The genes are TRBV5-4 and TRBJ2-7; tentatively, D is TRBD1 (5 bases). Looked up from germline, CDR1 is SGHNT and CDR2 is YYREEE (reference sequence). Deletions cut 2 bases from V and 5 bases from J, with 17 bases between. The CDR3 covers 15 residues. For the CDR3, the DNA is TGTGCCAGCAGCTTCGGCCAGGGCCTTATTGACGAGCAGTACTTC. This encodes CASSFGQGLIDEQYF. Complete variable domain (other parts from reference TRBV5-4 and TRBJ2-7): ETGVTQSPTHLIKTRGQQVTLRCSSQSGHNTVSWYQQALGQGPQFIFQYYREEENGRGNFPPRFSGLQFPNYSSELNVNALELDDSALYLCASSFGQGLIDEQYFGPGTRLTVT.

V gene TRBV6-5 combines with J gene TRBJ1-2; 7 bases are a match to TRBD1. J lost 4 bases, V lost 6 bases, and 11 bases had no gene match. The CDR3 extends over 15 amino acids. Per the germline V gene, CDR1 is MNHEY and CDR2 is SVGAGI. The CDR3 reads CASRRTRQGSYGYTF. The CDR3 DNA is TGTGCCAGCAGACGTACCCGACAGGGCTCCTATGGCTACACCTTC.

The CDR3 loop reads CASSTGTTGGLNEQFF. The CDR3 DNA follows: TGCGCCAGCAGCACGGGGACCACGGGGGGATTGAATGAGCAGTTCTTC. The gene calls are TRBV5-1 and TRBJ2-1; 7 bases agree with TRBD2. V shed 4 bases, J shed 7 bases, and the junction held 14 bases outside the gene matches. The CDR3 consists of 16 residues. Germline CDR1 reads SGHRS; CDR2 reads YFSETQ.

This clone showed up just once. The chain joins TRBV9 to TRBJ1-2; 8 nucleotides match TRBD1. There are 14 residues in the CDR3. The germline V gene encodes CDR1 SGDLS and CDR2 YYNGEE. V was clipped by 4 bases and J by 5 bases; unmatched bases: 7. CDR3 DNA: TGTGCCAGCAGCCGCGGACAGGGAGCTTATGGCTACACCTTC. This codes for CASSRGQGAYGYTF.

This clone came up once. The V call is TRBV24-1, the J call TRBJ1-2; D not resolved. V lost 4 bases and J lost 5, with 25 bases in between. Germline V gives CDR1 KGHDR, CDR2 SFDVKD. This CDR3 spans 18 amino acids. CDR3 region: CATSDPGSPEGNYYGYTF. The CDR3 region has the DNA TGTGCCACCAGTGACCCGGGATCCCCAGAGGGAAATTATTATGGCTACACCTTC.

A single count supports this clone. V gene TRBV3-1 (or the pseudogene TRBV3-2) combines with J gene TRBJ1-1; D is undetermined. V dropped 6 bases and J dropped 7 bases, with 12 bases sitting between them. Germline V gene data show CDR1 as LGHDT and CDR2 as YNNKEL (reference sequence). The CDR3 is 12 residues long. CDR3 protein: CASRVPGGEAFF. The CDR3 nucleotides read TGTGCCAGCAGGGTACCTGGTGGTGAAGCTTTCTTT.

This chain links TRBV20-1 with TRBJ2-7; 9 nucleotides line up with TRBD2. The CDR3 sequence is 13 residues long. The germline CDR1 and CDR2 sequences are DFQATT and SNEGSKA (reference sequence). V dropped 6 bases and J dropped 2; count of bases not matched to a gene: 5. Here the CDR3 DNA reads TGCAGTGCAAGTAGCGGGAGAACCTACGAGCAGTACTTC. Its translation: CSASSGRTYEQYF.

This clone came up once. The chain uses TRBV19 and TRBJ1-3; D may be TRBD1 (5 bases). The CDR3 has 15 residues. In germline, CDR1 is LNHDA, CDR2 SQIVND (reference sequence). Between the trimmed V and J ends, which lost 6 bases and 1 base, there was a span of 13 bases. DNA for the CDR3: TGTGCCAGTAGCGCCCGGGGGGTTTCTGGAAACACCATATATTTT. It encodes CASSARGVSGNTIYF.

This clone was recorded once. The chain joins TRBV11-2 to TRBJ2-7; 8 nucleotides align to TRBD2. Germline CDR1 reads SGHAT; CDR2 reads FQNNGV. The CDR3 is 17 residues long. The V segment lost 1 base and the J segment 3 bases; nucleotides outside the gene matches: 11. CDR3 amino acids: CASSLVASGLFLYEQYF. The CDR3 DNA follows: TGTGCCAGCAGCTTAGTGGCTAGCGGGTTATTCCTCTACGAGCAGTACTTC. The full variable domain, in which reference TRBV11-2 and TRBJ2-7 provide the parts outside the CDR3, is EAGVAQSPRYKIIEKRQSVAFWCNPISGHATLYWYQQILGQGPKLLIQFQNNGVVDDSQLPKDRFSAERLKGVDSTLKIQPAKLEDSAVYLCASSLVASGLFLYEQYFGPGTRLTVT.

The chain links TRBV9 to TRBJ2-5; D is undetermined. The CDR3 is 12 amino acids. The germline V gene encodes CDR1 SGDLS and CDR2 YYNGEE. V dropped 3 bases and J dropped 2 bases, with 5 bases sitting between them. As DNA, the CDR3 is TGTGCCAGCAGCGGGATTCAAGAGACCCAGTACTTC. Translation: CASSGIQETQYF.

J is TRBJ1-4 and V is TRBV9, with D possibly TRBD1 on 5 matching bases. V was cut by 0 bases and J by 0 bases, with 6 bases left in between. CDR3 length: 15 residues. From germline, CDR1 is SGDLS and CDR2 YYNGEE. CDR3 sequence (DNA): TGTGCCAGCAGCGTAGGGGGCGCAACTAATGAAAAACTGTTTTTT. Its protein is CASSVGGATNEKLFF.

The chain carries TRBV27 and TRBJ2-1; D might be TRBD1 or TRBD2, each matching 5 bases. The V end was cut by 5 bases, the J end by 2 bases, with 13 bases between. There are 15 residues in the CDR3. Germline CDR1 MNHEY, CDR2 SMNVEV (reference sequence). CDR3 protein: CASSRGGPTYNEQFF. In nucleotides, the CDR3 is TGTGCCAGCAGTCGGGGCGGACCCACCTACAATGAGCAGTTCTTC.

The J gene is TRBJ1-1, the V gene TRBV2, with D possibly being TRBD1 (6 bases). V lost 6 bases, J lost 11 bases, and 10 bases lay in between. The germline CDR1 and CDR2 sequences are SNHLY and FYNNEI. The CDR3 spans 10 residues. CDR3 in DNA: TGTGCCAGCAGGGACAGCGGGGCTTTCTTT. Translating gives CASRDSGAFF. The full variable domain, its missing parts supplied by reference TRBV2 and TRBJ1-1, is EPEVTQTPSHQVTQMGQEVILRCVPISNHLYFYWYRQILGQKVEFLVSFYNNEISEKSEIFDDQFSVERPDGSNFTLKIRSTKLEDSAMYFCASRDSGAFFGQGTRLTVV.

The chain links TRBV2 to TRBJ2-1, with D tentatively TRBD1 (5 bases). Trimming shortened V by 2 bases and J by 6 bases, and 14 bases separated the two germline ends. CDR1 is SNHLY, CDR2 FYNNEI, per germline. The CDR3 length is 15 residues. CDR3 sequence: CASSERPDSFNEQFF. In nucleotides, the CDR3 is TGTGCCAGCAGTGAACGCCCAGACAGCTTCAATGAGCAGTTCTTC.

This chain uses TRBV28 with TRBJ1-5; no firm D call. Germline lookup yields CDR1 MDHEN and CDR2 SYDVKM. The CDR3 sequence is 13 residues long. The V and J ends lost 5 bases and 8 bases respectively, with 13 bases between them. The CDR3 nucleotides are TGTGCCAGCAGTAATCAGGTGGGGAAGCCCCAGCATTTT. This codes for CASSNQVGKPQHF. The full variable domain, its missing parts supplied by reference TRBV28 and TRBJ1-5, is DVKVTQSSRYLVKRTGEKVFLECVQDMDHENMFWYRQDPGLGLRLIYFSYDVKMKEKGDIPEGYSVSREKKERFSLILESASTNQTSMYLCASSNQVGKPQHFGDGTRLSIL.

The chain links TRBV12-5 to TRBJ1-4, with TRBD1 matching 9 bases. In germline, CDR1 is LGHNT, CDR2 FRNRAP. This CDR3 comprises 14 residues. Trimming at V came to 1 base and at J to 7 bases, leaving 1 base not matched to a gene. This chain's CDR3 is CASGLETGGEKLFF. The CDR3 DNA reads TGTGCTAGTGGTTTGGAGACAGGGGGTGAAAAACTGTTTTTT.